A single sample gave rise to the 5 T cell receptor beta chains below, sequenced in a study of beta chain features in type 1 diabetes. Overall study results and limits: Shorter TCRB CDR3s, moderately but significantly so, were found in Type 1 diabetes patients in all four CD4+ subsets.

Sequenced material consisted of expressed TCRB transcripts (all of the isolated RNA was reverse transcribed). Method: immunoSEQ multiplex PCR; TCRdb's copy keeps in-frame clones and lacks some. The data contain 250,000 to 300,000 clones, less than 30% of them singletons. For these TCRs, the target antigens are not known. The sample taken for sequencing was naive CD4+ T cells from blood. These TCRs come from a woman in her twenties or thirties with type 1 diabetes.

V usage is TRBV4-2 and J usage is TRBJ2-4; D ambiguous. This CDR3 contains 16 residues. Germline V gene data show CDR1 as LGHNA and CDR2 as YNFKEQ. The V end lost 6 bases, the J end lost 0 bases, and 15 bases lay between the germline ends. The CDR3 is CASSRTENIAKNIQYF. The CDR3 DNA sequence: TGTGCCAGCAGTCGAACAGAGAATATAGCCAAAAACATTCAGTACTTC.

This clone was found a few times. The chain couples TRBV4-2 to TRBJ2-2; TRBD2 aligns across 8 bases. Germline V gene data show CDR1 as LGHNA and CDR2 as YNFKEQ. V shed 5 bases, J shed 0 bases, and the junction held 5 bases outside the gene matches. The CDR3 is 16 residues long. CDR3 DNA: TGTGCCAGCAGCAGAGCTAGCGGGTCGAACACCGGGGAGCTGTTTTTT. This gives the protein CASSRASGSNTGELFF.

The chain recombines TRBV29-1 with TRBJ1-1, with D perhaps matching TRBD1 (5 bases). From germline, CDR1 is SQVTM and CDR2 ANQGSEA. This CDR3 contains 12 residues. Trimming took off 7 bases at V and 1 base at J, with 10 bases between the two ends. Written as DNA, the CDR3 is TGCAGCGCTGGCGGGGCGAACACTGAAGCTTTCTTT. Translation gives CSAGGANTEAFF.

This sequence joins TRBV13 and TRBJ2-4; 8 positions match TRBD1. CDR1 is PRHDT and CDR2 is FYEKMQ in the germline V gene (reference sequence). This CDR3 has 15 residues. V was clipped by 1 base and J by 7 bases; unmatched bases: 6. CDR3 amino acids: CASSLAAGGFNIQYF. Written as DNA, the CDR3 is TGTGCCAGCAGCTTAGCAGCAGGGGGCTTTAACATTCAGTACTTC.

The gene calls are TRBV15 and TRBJ2-1, with 10 nucleotides matching TRBD2. Looked up from germline, CDR1 is LNHNV and CDR2 is YYDKDF (reference sequence). The V gene end was trimmed by 0 bases and the J gene end by 4 bases; junction bases not matched to a gene: 0. The length of the CDR3 is 15 residues. CDR3 in amino acids: CATSRDSGRYNEQFF. Written as DNA, the CDR3 is TGTGCCACCAGCAGAGATAGCGGGAGGTACAATGAGCAGTTCTTC. The complete variable domain, with remaining parts taken from reference TRBV15 and TRBJ2-1, reads DAMVIQNPRYQVTQFGKPVTLSCSQTLNHNVMYWYQQKSSQAPKLLFHYYDKDFNNEADTPDNFQSRRPNTSFCFLDIRSPGLGDTAMYLCATSRDSGRYNEQFFGPGTRLTVL.